This TCR beta chain was identified in a study of T-cell memory formation after mild COVID-19. Germline V gives CDR1 MDHEN, CDR2 SYDVKM. CDR3 size: 12 residues. V lost 8 bases and J 1 base, leaving 6 bases between the germline ends. Sample barcodes and UMIs were carried by the TCR alpha and TCR beta cDNA libraries that 5'RACE generated with constant-segment primers. Using its own MiXCR run on the 5' RACE reads, TCRdb lists one record per CDR3 protein. The data contain approximately 240,000 distinct CDR3 sequences, 16% of them singletons. This clonotype appeared a few times. V usage is TRBV28 and J usage is TRBJ2-1; D is tentatively TRBD1 or TRBD2 (5 bases each). Material for sequencing was PBMCs or a T cell subset sorted from them (not recorded which). This clonotype was sampled from a man younger than 30 who had mild COVID-19 (a few samples of this study predate the infection). Cell type and time point are not known. DNA of the CDR3: TGTGCCAGCGGGGGTTCCTACAATGAGCAGTTCTTC. Protein: CASGGSYNEQFF. Based on the CDR3 plus reference TRBV28 and TRBJ2-1, the full variable domain is DVKVTQSSRYLVKRTGEKVFLECVQDMDHENMFWYRQDPGLGLRLIYFSYDVKMKEKGDIPEGYSVSREKKERFSLILESASTNQTSMYLCASGGSYNEQFFGPGTRLTVL.